One and the same sample provided the 18 T cell receptor beta chains below, sequenced in a study of tissue T cells after allogeneic stem cell transplantation. Assay: immunoSEQ multiplex PCR; the TCRdb copy retains only in-frame clones and omits some. Altogether 1,100 or so clones are present, less than 70% being singletons, with the ten largest covering 6.6%. Sequenced sample: skin. The receptors were gathered from a female BALB/c mouse in good health. The strain is characterized by the MHC haplotype H2-d.

On this clone itself: Germline and genes: mouse. The CDR3 end lies 1 residue beyond the end of the read and is filled in from the germline J gene. The genes are TRBV13-1 and TRBJ1-6; no clear D gene. TRBJ1-6 qualifies as an ORF whose function is uncertain. The CDR3 loop spans 15 amino acids. The ends were cut back, 3 bases at V and 3 bases at J, with 10 bases in the middle. CDR1 NSHNY and CDR2 SYGAGN come from the germline V gene. The CDR3: CASSVTGDYNSPLYF. The CDR3 bases that were read are TGTGCCAGCAGTGTGACCGGGGACTATAATTCGCCCCTCTAC.

Turning to this clone: The germline and genes are mouse ones. The CDR3 end is not reached by the read, which stops 1 residue before it; the germline J gene fills it in. The V gene is TRBV14, the J gene TRBJ2-2; the D call may be TRBD1 or TRBD2 (6 bases each). The V gene lost 2 bases and the J gene lost 6 bases, with 8 bases spanning the gap. Germline CDR1 SGHDT, CDR2 FRDEAV. CDR3 length: 13 residues. The CDR3 reads CASSFGGAGQLYF. The part of the CDR3 DNA that was read is TGTGCCAGCAGTTTTGGGGGCGCCGGGCAGCTCTAC.

This clone occurred a few times. Mouse names are used for the genes. The read is 1 residue too short to cover the CDR3 end, so that end is filled in from the germline J gene. This chain joins TRBV13-3 and TRBJ1-1, with a tentative D call TRBD1 (5 bases). Germline values: CDR1 NNHDY, CDR2 SYVADS. CDR3 size: 15 residues. V gave up 0 bases and J gave up 4 bases, with 13 bases separating them. The CDR3: CASSDAWGGITEVFF. CDR3 DNA, as far as it was read: TGTGCCAGCAGTGATGCTTGGGGGGGGATCACAGAAGTCTTC.

As concerns this clone: The gene names given are mouse names. The read stops 1 residue short of the end of the CDR3; the missing end is completed from the germline J gene. The gene calls are TRBV14 and TRBJ2-3; D is ambiguous. V was clipped by 5 bases and J by 1 base, with 2 bases between them. CDR3 length equals 11 residues. CDR1 and CDR2 (germline): SGHDT, FRDEAV. The CDR3: CASSGAETLYF. The CDR3 DNA, read in part, is TGTGCCAGCAGCGGTGCAGAAACGCTGTAT.

With regard to this clone: Gene and germline names: mouse. The CDR3 extends 1 residue past the end of the read, so its final part is completed from the germline J gene. The chain employs TRBV5 and TRBJ2-3; D is possibly TRBD2 (7 bases). This CDR3 is 14 amino acids long. Trimming shortened V by 1 base and J by 3 bases, and 8 bases separated the two germline ends. Germline V gives CDR1 LGHNA, CDR2 YNLKQL (reference sequence). Here the CDR3 reads CASSQGGAAETLYF. The DNA read from the CDR3 is TGTGCCAGCAGCCAAGGGGGGGCGGCAGAAACGCTGTAT.

About this clone: Mouse gene names and germline throughout. The missing CDR3 end, 1 residue past where the read stops, is filled in from the germline J gene. This chain uses TRBV5 with TRBJ2-7; D remains ambiguous. Trimming shortened V by 0 bases and J by 4 bases, and 7 bases separated the two germline ends. Germline lookup yields CDR1 LGHNA and CDR2 YNLKQL (reference sequence). The CDR3 length is 13 residues. Incomplete CDR3 DNA: TGTGCCAGCAGCCAAGATGAGACTTATGAACAGTAC. Residues: CASSQDETYEQY. From start to end, the CDR3 is CASSQDETYEQYF.

Concerning this clone itself: Germline and genes: mouse. The read ends 1 residue before the CDR3 terminus; that terminus is restored from the germline J gene. The V call is TRBV15, the J call TRBJ1-3; D is undetermined. Germline V gene lookup returns CDR1 SGHND and CDR2 FRSKSL. The CDR3 extends over 10 amino acids. Between the trimmed V and J ends, which lost 3 bases and 9 bases, there was a span of 3 bases. The covered CDR3 bases are TGTGCCAGCAGTTTGGGTACGCTCTAT. This gives the protein CASSLGTLY. The whole CDR3 reads CASSLGTLYF.

A note on this clone: Mouse gene names apply. The CDR3 end falls 1 residue outside the read, so it is completed with the germline J gene. The rearrangement links TRBV1 to TRBJ2-3; TRBD1 or TRBD2 may be the D gene (5 bases each). Deletions cut 1 base from V and 2 bases from J, with 7 bases between. This CDR3 comprises 14 residues. CDR1 is NSQYPW and CDR2 is LRSPGD in the germline V gene (reference sequence). CDR3 region: CTCSAGGDAETLYF. CDR3 DNA (partial): TGCACCTGCAGTGCAGGGGGCGATGCAGAAACGCTGTAT. The whole variable domain, filled in from reference TRBV1 and TRBJ2-3, reads VTLLEQNPRWRLVPRGQAVNLRCILKNSQYPWMSWYQQDLQKQLQWLFTLRSPGDKEVKSLPGADYLATRVTDTELRLQVANMSQGRTLYCTCSAGGDAETLYFGSGTRLTVL.

In the case of this clone: The gene names given are mouse names. From the germline J gene comes the end of the CDR3, since the read stops 1 residue before it. V usage is TRBV16 and J usage is TRBJ2-2; 11 nucleotides align to TRBD1. Germline V lookup: CDR1 SGHSA, CDR2 FRNQAP. This CDR3 has 15 amino acids. V lost 5 bases and J lost 4; bases outside the gene matches: 3. The covered CDR3 bases are TGTGCAAGCAGCCCCGGGACAGGGGGCACCGGGCAGCTCTAC. This translates into CASSPGTGGTGQLY. The full-length CDR3 reads as CASSPGTGGTGQLYF.

Note on this clone: The germline and genes are mouse ones. The CDR3 end is not reached by the read, which stops 1 residue before it; the germline J gene fills it in. This chain links TRBV23 with TRBJ2-7; the D segment call TRBD1 is taken from the table without a DNA check. The CDR3 consists of 16 residues. CDR1 is KGHTA and CDR2 is FQNQQP in the germline V gene. The CDR3 is CSSSPNPTGGGREQYF. The CDR3 DNA, read in part, is TGCTCCAGCAGTCCCAACCCGACAGGGGGCGGGAGGGAACAGTAC.

About this clone: The gene symbols are mouse symbols. The read falls 1 residue short of the CDR3 end, and the missing part is taken from the germline J gene. The chain couples TRBV5 to TRBJ1-2; D may be TRBD1 (5 bases). The V gene's germline CDR1 is LGHNA and CDR2 YNLKQL (reference sequence). V was pared by 0 bases and J by 3 bases, with 5 bases between. This CDR3 has 13 residues. The CDR3 here is CASSQDRDSDYTF. Partial CDR3 DNA: TGTGCCAGCAGCCAAGACAGGGACTCCGACTACACC.

In regard to this clone: Gene names are the mouse ones. The sequence runs out 1 residue before the end of the CDR3; the remainder is reconstructed from the germline J gene. This sequence joins TRBV13-2 and TRBJ1-2; possibly TRBD1 for D (6 bases). The CDR3 spans 15 residues. CDR1 NNHNN and CDR2 SYGAGS come from the germline V gene (reference sequence). Trimming took off 0 bases at V and 3 bases at J, with 12 bases between the two ends. The CDR3 loop is CASGDARGRDSDYTF. The DNA read from the CDR3 is TGTGCCAGCGGTGATGCCCGGGGGCGAGACTCCGACTACACC.

This clone turned up a few times. The gene names here belong to mouse. The read falls 1 residue short of the CDR3 end, and the missing part is taken from the germline J gene. The gene calls are TRBV2 and TRBJ1-6; TRBD1 is a possible D gene (5 bases). TRBJ1-6 belongs to the ORF category, with a function that is uncertain. V dropped 0 bases and J dropped 5 bases, with 8 bases sitting between them. CDR1 is LGHNA, CDR2 YSYQKL, per germline. The CDR3 extends over 15 amino acids. CDR3 residues: CASSQEGADNSPLYF. The covered CDR3 bases are TGTGCCAGCAGCCAAGAAGGGGCAGATAATTCGCCCCTCTAC.

Comments on this clone: Here the gene names and germline are mouse. Read coverage stops 1 residue before the CDR3 terminus; the germline J gene supplies the remainder. V usage is TRBV13-2 and J usage is TRBJ1-2, with 11 bases matching TRBD1. Germline assignment: CDR1 NNHNN and CDR2 SYGAGS (reference sequence). Trimming took 0 bases from V and 4 from J; bases not matched to a gene: 5. The CDR3 contains 16 residues. CDR3 loop: CASGDAGQGAGSDYTF. The sequenced part of the CDR3 DNA is TGTGCCAGCGGTGATGCCGGACAGGGGGCGGGCTCCGACTACACC.

Regarding this clone: Gene labels here are mouse ones. The read terminates 1 residue before the CDR3 end, so the remaining end is supplied by the germline J gene. The V and J genes are TRBV1 and TRBJ2-4; D unclear. Germline lookup yields CDR1 NSQYPW and CDR2 LRSPGD (reference sequence). The CDR3 sequence is 14 residues long. The germline V and J ends were trimmed by 0 bases and 4 bases, with 8 bases remaining between them. The CDR3 reads CTCSAEAGENTLYF. The sequenced part of the CDR3 DNA is TGCACCTGCAGTGCAGAAGCAGGTGAAAACACCTTGTAC.

This clone turned up a few times. Mouse gene names and germline throughout. Coverage ceases 1 residue before the CDR3 finishes, and the germline J gene fills in the end. V usage is TRBV1 and J usage is TRBJ1-5; 12 positions match TRBD1. J lost 7 bases, V lost 1 base, and 5 bases had no gene match. CDR1 is NSQYPW and CDR2 is LRSPGD in the germline V gene (reference sequence). CDR3 length equals 16 residues. The CDR3 bases that were read are TGCACCTGCAGTGCAGGGCCGGGACAGGGGGCGCAGGCTCCGCTT. Translated, it gives CTCSAGPGQGAQAPL. The whole CDR3 sequence is CTCSAGPGQGAQAPLF.

For this clone: The gene names here belong to mouse. The read terminates 1 residue ahead of where the CDR3 ends, so the germline J gene completes it. The chain links TRBV2 to TRBJ1-5; TRBD1 matches at 10 bases. CDR3 length: 15 residues. Germline values: CDR1 LGHNA, CDR2 YSYQKL. With 4 bases clipped from V and 6 bases from J, the junction kept 6 bases outside the gene matches. The part of the CDR3 DNA that was read is TGTGCCAGCAGCCCCCCGGGACAGGGGACCCAGGCTCCGCTT. This gives the protein CASSPPGQGTQAPL. The entire CDR3 sequence reads CASSPPGQGTQAPLF.

On this clone: Gene labels here are mouse ones. The CDR3 DNA, read in part, is TGTGCCAGCAGTGATTGGGGCTACTATAATTCGCCCCTCTAC. This translates into CASSDWGYYNSPLY. The full CDR3 protein is CASSDWGYYNSPLYF. The V gene is TRBV13-3, the J gene TRBJ1-6; the D gene is possibly TRBD1 (5 bases). The read terminates 1 residue ahead of where the CDR3 ends, so the germline J gene completes it. TRBJ1-6 is identified as an open reading frame with a role that is uncertain. Germline V gene data show CDR1 as NNHDY and CDR2 as SYVADS. The V end was cut by 1 base, the J end by 3 bases, with 8 bases between. The CDR3 contains 15 residues.